This T cell receptor (beta chain) derives from a study of blood T cell repertoires in COVID-19. Study-wide context: The United States, Italy and Spain supplied acute and convalescent COVID-19 samples. In each case, the material was cDNA or gDNA derived from T cells, B-cell-depleted T cells, or PBMCs.

In the authors' workflow: Using reference gene primer amplification, nucleated cell counts were estimated. Clones were sequenced by immunoSEQ multiplex PCR, and TCRdb holds only the in-frame ones, with some missing. V and J calls and clone size are as listed in that table; D and trimming were resolved from the DNA. Counted here are some 140,000 clones, roughly 80% occurring once; the ten biggest clones make up about 31%. The junction had 12 bases not matched to a gene; V was cut back by 4 bases and J by 4 bases. CDR1 is SGHRS, CDR2 YFSETQ, per germline. CDR3 length: 16 amino acids. This receptor was obtained from a woman aged 60 to 75 with acute or convalescent COVID-19. Sequencing used peripheral blood. The chain combines TRBV5-1 with TRBJ1-1; 8 nucleotides line up with TRBD1. The CDR3 reads CASSTRTGIPGTEAFF. DNA of the CDR3: TGCGCCAGCAGCACCCGGACAGGGATTCCCGGCACTGAAGCTTTCTTT. Full variable domain (missing parts from reference TRBV5-1 and TRBJ1-1): KAGVTQTPRYLIKTRGQQVTLSCSPISGHRSVSWYQQTPGQGLQFLFEYFSETQRNKGNFPGRFSGRQFSNSRSEMNVSTLELGDSALYLCASSTRTGIPGTEAFFGQGTRLTVV.